The T cell receptor (beta chain) described here comes from a study of shared clonotypes between healthy human individuals. The CDR3 loop spans 15 amino acids. V was shortened by 4 bases and J by 2 bases, with 14 bases between the two germline ends. Germline-derived CDR1 and CDR2 are MDHEN and SYDVKM. Study-level findings and limits: Owing to a small donor count, the genetic and exposure-history diversity represented was limited.

As to this clone: Its specificity is unknown.

In the study's own analysis: Without quality scores, immunoSEQ junctional reads could not be filtered like full-length reads. Sequencing was performed with immunoSEQ multiplex PCR; in TCRdb, only in-frame clones are kept and a portion is missing. V and J calls and clone size are given by that table; D and trimming were obtained from the DNA. The table shows around 1 million clones, with more than 75% occurring only once. Input material: memory CD4+ T cells sorted from blood. Subset of the sample: CD45RA-negative fraction. The sequence derives from a man in his late teens or twenties in good health. The rearrangement links TRBV28 to TRBJ2-5; perhaps TRBD2 as D (5 bases). CDR3 in DNA: TGTGCCAGCAGTTCGCTAGCTAAGGGACAAGAGACCCAGTACTTC. Protein: CASSSLAKGQETQYF.